Shown below are 25 T cell receptor beta chains from a single sample sequenced in a study of cytotoxic CD8 clonotypes in ibrutinib-treated CLL (dated by TCRdb to the early 2020s). The library was made by the immunoSEQ multiplex PCR assay. As stored in TCRdb, this immuneACCESS dataset retains in-frame rearrangements with V and J assigned. A fraction of the clones does not appear; measured against another copy, unresolved V genes explain less than half of the discrepancy, and the remainder lacks a known reason. This sample comprises 50,000 to 60,000 clones, roughly 83% of them detected only once. The leading ten clones occupy about a fifth of the sample. The time point label on this specimen signifies: around 2 years on ibrutinib. This material consisted of PBMCs, taken after 24 months of ibrutinib treatment. The receptors originated from a human donor with chronic lymphocytic leukemia.

The V and J genes are TRBV27 and TRBJ2-3, with D possibly called TRBD1 or TRBD2 (6 bases each). V lost 8 bases and J 0 bases, leaving 15 bases between the germline ends. Germline V gene lookup returns CDR1 MNHEY and CDR2 SMNVEV (reference sequence). This CDR3 is 15 amino acids long. CDR3 sequence (DNA): TGTGCCAGCGCCTTTGGGGGGCCCAGCACAGATACGCAGTATTTT. Protein: CASAFGGPSTDTQYF.

The chain recombines TRBV10-2 with TRBJ2-1; either TRBD1 or TRBD2 may fit D (5 bases each). This CDR3 has 14 amino acids. Germline CDR1 reads WSHSY; CDR2 reads SAAADI. Deletions cut 6 bases from V and 6 bases from J, with 15 bases between. The CDR3 protein is CASRGVGTGNEQFF. The CDR3 DNA reads TGCGCCAGCAGGGGGGTGGGAACTGGCAATGAGCAGTTCTTC.

The rearrangement links TRBV19 to TRBJ1-2, with D possibly TRBD1 on 6 matching bases. The ends were cut back, 3 bases at V and 4 bases at J, with 12 bases in the middle. The CDR3 loop spans 14 amino acids. Germline-derived CDR1 and CDR2 are LNHDA and SQIVND (reference sequence). The CDR3 sequence is CASSISGETYGYTF. The CDR3, as DNA: TGTGCCAGTAGTATTTCAGGGGAGACCTATGGCTACACCTTC.

This clone was observed a single time. The chain uses TRBV5-6 and TRBJ2-7; 7 nucleotides align to TRBD2. J lost 4 bases, V lost 0 bases, and 13 bases had no gene match. CDR1 is SGHDT, CDR2 YYEEEE, per germline. The CDR3 contains 17 residues. CDR3 DNA sequence: TGTGCCAGCAGCTTGGCCGTCTCTTGGGAGGGGAAGTACGAGCAGTACTTC. Its translation: CASSLAVSWEGKYEQYF.

V usage is TRBV19 and J usage is TRBJ1-1; maybe TRBD1 (5 bases). This CDR3 spans 13 amino acids. Trimming cost V 5 bases and J 5 bases, with 12 bases left between them. CDR1 LNHDA and CDR2 SQIVND come from the germline V gene (reference sequence). The CDR3 sequence: CASSSVWGTEAFF. The CDR3 DNA reads TGTGCCAGTAGTTCTGTATGGGGGACTGAAGCTTTCTTT.

This chain connects TRBV4-2 to TRBJ2-2; 8 bases are shared with TRBD2. The CDR3 is 13 amino acids. The junction had 7 bases not matched to a gene; V was cut back by 11 bases and J by 5 bases. Per the germline V gene, CDR1 is LGHNA and CDR2 is YNFKEQ. The CDR3: CAVGTRGTGELFF. Here the CDR3 DNA reads TGTGCCGTAGGGACTAGAGGGACCGGGGAGCTGTTTTTT.

The genes are TRBV9 and TRBJ1-1; D ambiguous. Trimming pared 9 bases from V and 4 bases from J, leaving 19 bases between. Germline V lookup: CDR1 SGDLS, CDR2 YYNGEE. The CDR3 contains 14 residues. The chain's CDR3 is CATQPGRRPTEAFF. In nucleotides, the CDR3 is TGTGCCACCCAACCAGGCAGAAGGCCCACTGAAGCTTTCTTT.

This sequence joins TRBV29-1 and TRBJ1-2, with D uncertain. Germline loops: CDR1 SQVTM, CDR2 ANQGSEA. There are 12 residues in the CDR3. V gave up 3 bases and J gave up 6 bases, with 11 bases separating them. CDR3 bases: TGCAGCGTTGAGCCGCGGGCCGATGGCTACACCTTC. It yields the protein CSVEPRADGYTF.

This clone was seen a few times. The genes are TRBV6-1 and TRBJ1-2, with TRBD1 identical over 8 bases. Germline assignment: CDR1 MNHNS and CDR2 SASEGT. This CDR3 has 14 residues. V was clipped by 5 bases and J by 4 bases; unmatched bases: 6. The CDR3 loop reads CASSSGQGGYGYTF. The CDR3 DNA is TGTGCCAGCAGTAGCGGACAGGGCGGCTATGGCTACACCTTC.

The genes are TRBV2 and TRBJ2-7; TRBD1 is a possible D gene (5 bases). V lost 5 bases to trimming and J lost 0 bases, with 14 bases between them. Per germline, CDR1 SNHLY and CDR2 FYNNEI. The CDR3 length is 15 residues. CDR3 sequence reads: CASSPDTSSSYEQYF. CDR3 DNA: TGTGCCAGCAGTCCGGACACCTCGAGCTCCTACGAGCAGTACTTC.

J is TRBJ1-1 and V is TRBV18; no reliable D call. V lost 5 bases and J lost 1, with 11 bases in between. The CDR3 is 14 amino acids. Germline values: CDR1 KGHSH, CDR2 LQKENI. CDR3: CASSITTENTEAFF. As DNA, the CDR3 is TGTGCCAGCTCAATCACAACAGAGAACACTGAAGCTTTCTTT. Filled out from reference TRBV18 and TRBJ1-1, the complete variable domain reads NAGVMQNPRHLVRRRGQEARLRCSPMKGHSHVYWYRQLPEEGLKFMVYLQKENIIDESGMPKERFSAEFPKEGPSILRIQQVVRGDSAAYFCASSITTENTEAFFGQGTRLTVV.

This clone appeared a single time. The chain links TRBV6-1 to TRBJ1-2; the D gene is possibly TRBD1 (5 bases). V was shortened by 8 bases and J by 4 bases, with 17 bases between the two germline ends. The CDR3 extends over 14 amino acids. CDR1 is MNHNS, CDR2 SASEGT, per germline. The CDR3 bases are TGTGCCAGCCAGGCGCGTATGGGGCGCTATGGCTACACCTTC. Protein sequence: CASQARMGRYGYTF.

The rearrangement links TRBV11-2 to TRBJ2-1; the match to TRBD1 covers 10 bases. CDR3 length: 15 residues. V dropped 3 bases and J dropped 5; count of bases not matched to a gene: 4. Per the germline V gene, CDR1 is SGHAT and CDR2 is FQNNGV. CDR3 sequence reads: CASSFRDRGNNEQFF. CDR3 nucleotides: TGTGCCAGCAGCTTCCGGGACAGGGGAAACAATGAGCAGTTCTTC. Filled out from reference TRBV11-2 and TRBJ2-1, the complete variable domain reads EAGVAQSPRYKIIEKRQSVAFWCNPISGHATLYWYQQILGQGPKLLIQFQNNGVVDDSQLPKDRFSAERLKGVDSTLKIQPAKLEDSAVYLCASSFRDRGNNEQFFGPGTRLTVL.

The chain has TRBV19 and TRBJ2-4; TRBD2 is a possible D gene (5 bases). Trimming removed 4 bases at V and 1 base at J, with 11 bases between. This CDR3 spans 15 amino acids. Germline assignment: CDR1 LNHDA and CDR2 SQIVND (reference sequence). The CDR3 coding sequence is TGTGCCAGTAGTACCAAAAGAGGGGCCAAAAACATTCAGTACTTC. It encodes CASSTKRGAKNIQYF.

CDR3 sequence (DNA): TGTGCCAGCAGGCTACAGGGAGGGCGCACTGAAGCTTTCTTT. This translates into CASRLQGGRTEAFF. The chain combines TRBV28 with TRBJ1-1; a possible D gene is TRBD1 (6 bases). V was pared by 6 bases and J by 4 bases, with 15 bases between. The CDR3 totals 14 residues. Germline V gives CDR1 MDHEN, CDR2 SYDVKM. The full variable domain, its missing parts supplied by reference TRBV28 and TRBJ1-1, is DVKVTQSSRYLVKRTGEKVFLECVQDMDHENMFWYRQDPGLGLRLIYFSYDVKMKEKGDIPEGYSVSREKKERFSLILESASTNQTSMYLCASRLQGGRTEAFFGQGTRLTVV.

The V call is TRBV30, the J call TRBJ2-3, with D unresolved. Germline CDR1 GTSNPN, CDR2 SVGIG (reference sequence). V was trimmed by 3 bases and J by 0 bases, leaving 4 bases between them. The CDR3 consists of 12 residues. CDR3 amino acids: CAWRPSTDTQYF. Written as DNA, the CDR3 is TGTGCCTGGAGACCCAGCACAGATACGCAGTATTTT.

J is TRBJ2-7 and V is TRBV12-5; a possible D gene is TRBD1 (6 bases). Trimming removed 1 base at V and 2 bases at J, with 12 bases between. The CDR3 has 15 residues. In germline, CDR1 is LGHNT, CDR2 FRNRAP. CDR3 residues: CASGLGGTTTYEQYF. The CDR3 DNA sequence: TGTGCTAGTGGTTTGGGGGGGACAACGACCTACGAGCAGTACTTC. The complete variable domain, with remaining parts taken from reference TRBV12-5 and TRBJ2-7, reads DARVTQTPRHKVTEMGQEVTMRCQPILGHNTVFWYRQTMMQGLELLAYFRNRAPLDDSGMPKDRFSAEMPDATLATLKIQPSEPRDSAVYFCASGLGGTTTYEQYFGPGTRLTVT.

This chain uses TRBV11-2 with TRBJ1-5; D remains ambiguous. CDR1 SGHAT and CDR2 FQNNGV come from the germline V gene. The CDR3 contains 14 residues. Trimming cost V 5 bases and J 9 bases, with 17 bases left between them. The CDR3 protein is CASSPMDGGSPQHF. In DNA, the CDR3 is TGTGCCAGCAGCCCCATGGACGGTGGGTCGCCCCAGCATTTT.

This chain uses TRBV14 with TRBJ1-4; D gene unclear. There are 15 residues in the CDR3. V was cut by 1 base and J by 10 bases, with 16 bases left in between. Germline CDR1 is SGHDN and CDR2 is FVKESK. CDR3 in amino acids: CASSQAIKANVKLFF. The CDR3 DNA reads TGTGCCAGCAGCCAAGCGATAAAAGCAAACGTAAAACTGTTTTTT.

The CDR3 region has the DNA TGTGCCATCAGTGCGGCCGTCACAGATACGCAGTATTTT. Translated: CAISAAVTDTQYF. The chain uses TRBV10-3 and TRBJ2-3; D remains unclear. Germline-derived CDR1 and CDR2 are ENHRY and SYGVKD. The CDR3 has 13 amino acids. V dropped 4 bases and J dropped 2 bases, with 7 bases sitting between them.

CDR3 bases: TGCGCCAGCACCGAGGGGTCGGGCATCTCTGGGGCCAACGTCCTGACTTTC. Amino acid sequence: CASTEGSGISGANVLTF. The rearrangement joins TRBV5-1 to TRBJ2-6; D may be TRBD1 or TRBD2 (5 bases each). CDR1 is SGHRS and CDR2 is YFSETQ in the germline V gene. The germline V and J ends were trimmed by 6 bases and 0 bases, with 16 bases remaining between them. The CDR3 length is 17 residues.

The chain employs TRBV29-1 and TRBJ2-3; no clear D. The CDR3 runs to 14 residues. V lost 4 bases, J lost 0 bases, and 11 bases lay in between. Germline V gene lookup returns CDR1 SQVTM and CDR2 ANQGSEA. CDR3 sequence: CSVVQLTSTDTQYF. In DNA, the CDR3 is TGCAGCGTTGTTCAGCTGACGAGCACAGATACGCAGTATTTT.

The J gene is TRBJ2-2, the V gene TRBV7-9, with TRBD1 as a possible D gene (6 bases). The CDR3 length is 15 residues. The germline V gene encodes CDR1 SEHNR and CDR2 FQNEAQ (reference sequence). V lost 4 bases, J lost 4 bases, and 13 bases lay in between. The CDR3 sequence: CASSSQGGVTGELFF. CDR3 sequence (DNA): TGTGCCAGCAGCTCCCAAGGGGGTGTCACCGGGGAGCTGTTTTTT.

The rearrangement joins TRBV6-1 to TRBJ2-1, with 8 nucleotides matching TRBD1. The CDR3 length is 12 residues. Losses at the gene ends were 6 bases for V and 10 bases for J; bases not matched to a gene: 5. CDR1 MNHNS and CDR2 SASEGT come from the germline V gene. The CDR3 nucleotides read TGTGCCAGCAGGACAGGGGATGAGGAGCAGTTCTTC. Translation: CASRTGDEEQFF.

The chain uses TRBV30 and TRBJ2-5, with TRBD1 identical over 9 bases. Trimming at V came to 5 bases and at J to 4 bases, leaving 5 bases not matched to a gene. The CDR3 runs 13 residues. Germline CDR1 GTSNPN, CDR2 SVGIG (reference sequence). CDR3 sequence: CAWDGTGPETQYF. DNA of the CDR3: TGTGCCTGGGATGGGACAGGGCCAGAGACCCAGTACTTC.